These 14 T cell receptor beta chains were sequenced from one sample in a study of blood T cell repertoires in COVID-19. TCRdb keeps only in-frame clones here, not all; method: immunoSEQ multiplex PCR. The table lists 200,000 to 300,000 clones, 80% to 90% of them singletons. The sequenced material came from PBMCs or T cells enriched from blood (not recorded which). These receptor sequences come from a man in his forties or fifties who had recovered from COVID-19.

The gene calls are TRBV5-1 and TRBJ1-1, with 9 bases matching TRBD1. The CDR3 covers 13 residues. The junction had 4 bases not matched to a gene; V was cut back by 7 bases and J by 3 bases. The germline CDR1 and CDR2 sequences are SGHRS and YFSETQ. The CDR3 is CASGGQGDTEAFF. In DNA, the CDR3 is TGCGCCAGCGGGGGACAGGGCGACACTGAAGCTTTCTTT.

This clone showed up just once. The gene calls are TRBV5-4 and TRBJ2-3, with D tentatively TRBD2 (5 bases). The CDR3 spans 15 residues. Germline V gives CDR1 SGHNT, CDR2 YYREEE (reference sequence). The germline V and J ends were trimmed by 0 bases and 3 bases, with 11 bases remaining between them. The CDR3 loop reads CASSLVGSRTDTQYF. The DNA of the CDR3 is TGTGCCAGCAGCTTGGTGGGGAGCAGAACAGATACGCAGTATTTT.

The V and J genes are TRBV21-1 and TRBJ1-1; the table names TRBD1, a call not compared with the DNA. TRBV21-1 is noted as a pseudogene. This CDR3 comprises 16 residues. The CDR3 sequence is CASSPIDRGRSTEAFF. CDR3 DNA: TGTGCCAGCAGCCCTATAGACAGGGGGCGAAGCACTGAAGCTTTCTTT.

The rearrangement joins TRBV10-2 to TRBJ2-5; D perhaps matches TRBD1 (6 bases). From germline, CDR1 is WSHSY and CDR2 SAAADI. V lost 5 bases and J lost 1, with 11 bases in between. There are 14 residues in the CDR3. The CDR3 DNA reads as TGCGCCAGCAGTCAATCGACAGGCCAAGAGACCCAGTACTTC. Protein: CASSQSTGQETQYF.

This clone has a single count. The chain joins TRBV5-5 to TRBJ2-3; TRBD2 aligns across 13 bases. Germline assignment: CDR1 SGHKS and CDR2 YYEKEE (reference sequence). The CDR3 has 18 residues. V was pared by 3 bases and J by 6 bases, with 13 bases of the junction left unmatched. The DNA for the CDR3 is TGTGCCAGCAGCTCACGGACTAGCGGGGGATCTTTGGCCGATACGCAGTATTTT. It codes for CASSSRTSGGSLADTQYF.

The rearrangement joins TRBV2 to TRBJ1-1, with 8 positions matching TRBD1. Germline CDR1 and CDR2: SNHLY and FYNNEI. Unmatched junction bases numbered 5, after V lost 11 bases and J lost 3 bases. The CDR3 consists of 12 residues. CDR3 DNA: TGTGCCGGGGGGACAGGATACACTGAAGCTTTCTTT. It encodes CAGGTGYTEAFF.

The gene calls are TRBV24-1 and TRBJ2-2; TRBD1 matches 9 bases. V lost 3 bases and J lost 4; bases outside the gene matches: 5. In germline, CDR1 is KGHDR, CDR2 SFDVKD. This CDR3 spans 16 amino acids. The CDR3 DNA is TGTGCCACCAGTGATACCGGGACAGGGCGCACCGGGGAGCTGTTTTTT. It codes for CATSDTGTGRTGELFF.

The chain employs TRBV3-1 (or the pseudogene TRBV3-2) and TRBJ2-7; TRBD2 aligns across 7 bases. Germline assignment: CDR1 LGHDT and CDR2 YNNKEL (reference sequence). CDR3 size: 17 residues. With V trimmed by 4 bases and J by 9 bases, 21 bases remained unmatched. CDR3 DNA sequence: TGTGCCAGCAGCCTGACTAGCATGACCAACTACGAAGGTGTGCAGTACTTC. Amino acid sequence: CASSLTSMTNYEGVQYF.

The genes are TRBV7-3 and TRBJ2-5; the match to TRBD2 covers 9 bases. The V gene's germline CDR1 is SGHTA and CDR2 FQGTGA. The CDR3 extends over 13 amino acids. V was pared by 5 bases and J by 10 bases, with 8 bases of the junction left unmatched. CDR3 protein: CASSQGTSPHQYF. The CDR3 nucleotides read TGTGCCAGCAGCCAAGGGACTAGCCCGCACCAGTACTTC.

The chain employs TRBV25-1 and TRBJ1-5, with 9 positions matching TRBD1. The CDR3 contains 14 residues. CDR1 MGHDK and CDR2 SYGVNS come from the germline V gene. The V and J ends lost 3 bases and 7 bases, in that order; junction bases with no gene match: 4. This chain's CDR3 is CASSEGTGNQPQHF. CDR3 sequence (DNA): TGTGCCAGCAGTGAGGGGACAGGGAACCAGCCCCAGCATTTT.

V gene TRBV30 combines with J gene TRBJ1-4; maybe TRBD1 (6 bases). Germline V gene lookup returns CDR1 GTSNPN and CDR2 SVGIG (reference sequence). The CDR3 runs 14 residues. V was cut by 3 bases and J by 4 bases, with 12 bases left in between. CDR3: CAWRRGGGNEKLFF. The CDR3 coding sequence is TGTGCCTGGAGACGAGGGGGGGGTAATGAAAAACTGTTTTTT.

This clone came up a few times. V is TRBV30 and J is TRBJ1-2; 8 bases match TRBD1. The ends lost 1 base at V and 5 bases at J; junction bases unmatched: 3. The CDR3 totals 13 residues. CDR1 is GTSNPN and CDR2 is SVGIG in the germline V gene (reference sequence). CDR3 loop: CAWSGQGTYGYTF. The DNA of the CDR3 is TGTGCCTGGAGTGGACAGGGGACTTATGGCTACACCTTC.

The V and J genes are TRBV27 and TRBJ2-7, with D maybe TRBD1 (5 bases). The germline CDR1 and CDR2 sequences are MNHEY and SMNVEV (reference sequence). The ends were cut back, 6 bases at V and 6 bases at J, with 15 bases in the middle. The CDR3 totals 13 residues. Here the CDR3 DNA reads TGTGCCAGCAGCCCGGTCCCAAGGGGCGAGCAGTACTTC. Encoded protein: CASSPVPRGEQYF.

The chain uses TRBV5-4 and TRBJ1-1; D possibly corresponds to TRBD1 (6 bases). The V gene lost 2 bases and the J gene lost 4 bases, with 6 bases spanning the gap. CDR1 and CDR2 (germline): SGHNT, YYREEE (reference sequence). This CDR3 has 12 residues. The DNA of the CDR3 is TGTGCCAGCAGCTTACAGGGCACTGAAGCTTTCTTT. Translation: CASSLQGTEAFF.